These 4 T cell receptor beta chains were sequenced from one sample in a study of blood T cells in healthy people across ages. The second PCR ran roughly 6 to 11 cycles with a sample-barcoded 5' primer and J-beta primers. MiXCR, applied by TCRdb to the 5' RACE reads, yields one record per CDR3 protein. The repertoire holds approximately 2,000,000 distinct CDR3 sequences, about 39% seen once, with more than 20% in the top ten. The material sequenced was blood. The receptors shown here come from a human donor in good health.

This clonotype has a handful of counts. This chain joins TRBV7-2 and TRBJ2-3; 12 bases align to TRBD2. Germline V CDR1 and CDR2: SGHTA, FQGNSA. V shed 5 bases and J 0 bases; nucleotides not matched to a gene: 9. The CDR3 contains 18 residues. This chain's CDR3 is CASSPLLAGGPSTDTQYF. CDR3 in DNA: TGTGCCAGCAGCCCCCTACTAGCGGGGGGCCCTAGCACAGATACGCAGTATTTT.

J is TRBJ2-1 and V is TRBV20-1, with D possibly being TRBD1 or TRBD2 (5 bases each). The CDR3 is 13 amino acids. V shed 7 bases and J shed 10 bases, with 20 bases lying between them. CDR1 DFQATT and CDR2 SNEGSKA come from the germline V gene (reference sequence). CDR3 in amino acids: CSGSDRDPYEQFF. The CDR3 DNA reads TGCAGTGGAAGCGACCGGGACCCCTACGAGCAGTTCTTC.

This rearrangement joins TRBV5-1 to TRBJ1-6; maybe TRBD1 (6 bases). This CDR3 contains 15 residues. Per the germline V gene, CDR1 is SGHRS and CDR2 is YFSETQ. Trimming cost V 4 bases and J 6 bases, with 14 bases left between them. The CDR3 here is CASSPSGTRNSPLHF. DNA of the CDR3: TGCGCCAGCAGCCCCTCCGGGACACGTAATTCACCCCTCCACTTT.

V and J are TRBV4-1 and TRBJ2-4, with D possibly matching TRBD2 (6 bases). The CDR3 has 13 amino acids. Trimming removed 2 bases from V and 13 bases from J, with 15 bases in between. The germline CDR1 and CDR2 sequences are MGHRA and YSYEKL. The CDR3 is CASSQNNRREQYF. As DNA, the CDR3 is TGCGCCAGCAGCCAAAACAACCGGAGGGAACAGTACTTC.